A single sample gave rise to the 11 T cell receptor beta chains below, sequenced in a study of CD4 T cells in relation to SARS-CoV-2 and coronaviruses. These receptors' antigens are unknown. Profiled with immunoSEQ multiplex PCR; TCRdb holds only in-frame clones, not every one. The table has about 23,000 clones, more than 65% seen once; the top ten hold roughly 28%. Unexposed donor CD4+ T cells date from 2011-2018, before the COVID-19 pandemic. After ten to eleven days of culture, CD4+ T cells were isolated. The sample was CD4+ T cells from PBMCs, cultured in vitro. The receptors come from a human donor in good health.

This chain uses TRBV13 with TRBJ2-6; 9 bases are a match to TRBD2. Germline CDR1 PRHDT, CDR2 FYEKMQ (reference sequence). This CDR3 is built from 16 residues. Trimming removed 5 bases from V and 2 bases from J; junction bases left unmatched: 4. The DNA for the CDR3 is TGTGCCAGCAGCCCAGCGGGGGGTGCTGGGGCCAACGTCCTGACTTTC. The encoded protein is CASSPAGGAGANVLTF. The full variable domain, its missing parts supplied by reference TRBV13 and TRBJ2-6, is AAGVIQSPRHLIKEKRETATLKCYPIPRHDTVYWYQQGPGQDPQFLISFYEKMQSDKGSIPDRFSAQQFSDYHSELNMSSLELGDSALYFCASSPAGGAGANVLTFGAGSRLTVL.

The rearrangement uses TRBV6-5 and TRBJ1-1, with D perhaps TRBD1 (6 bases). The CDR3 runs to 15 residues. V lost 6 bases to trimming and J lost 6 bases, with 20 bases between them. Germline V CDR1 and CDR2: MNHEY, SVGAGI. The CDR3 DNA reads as TGTGCCAGCAGCAGTTACTCAGGGGAAAGGTCTGAAGCTTTCTTT. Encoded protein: CASSSYSGERSEAFF.

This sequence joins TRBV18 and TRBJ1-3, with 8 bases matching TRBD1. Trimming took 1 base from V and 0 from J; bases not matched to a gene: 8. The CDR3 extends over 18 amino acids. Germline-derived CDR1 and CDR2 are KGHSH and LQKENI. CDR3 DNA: TGTGCCAGCTCACCACAAGGGACAGGTCGAGGCTCTGGAAACACCATATATTTT. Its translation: CASSPQGTGRGSGNTIYF.

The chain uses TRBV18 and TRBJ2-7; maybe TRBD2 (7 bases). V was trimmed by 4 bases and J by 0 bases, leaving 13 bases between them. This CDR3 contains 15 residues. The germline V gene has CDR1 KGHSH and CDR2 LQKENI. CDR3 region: CASSLTRGGSYEQYF. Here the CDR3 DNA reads TGTGCCAGCTCACTCACTAGGGGGGGCTCCTACGAGCAGTACTTC.

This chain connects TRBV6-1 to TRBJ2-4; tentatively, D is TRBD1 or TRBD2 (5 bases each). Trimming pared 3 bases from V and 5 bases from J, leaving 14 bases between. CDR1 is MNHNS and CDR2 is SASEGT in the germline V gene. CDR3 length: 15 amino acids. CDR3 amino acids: CASSEGPVGQNIQYF. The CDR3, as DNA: TGTGCCAGCAGTGAGGGACCTGTCGGGCAAAACATTCAGTACTTC.

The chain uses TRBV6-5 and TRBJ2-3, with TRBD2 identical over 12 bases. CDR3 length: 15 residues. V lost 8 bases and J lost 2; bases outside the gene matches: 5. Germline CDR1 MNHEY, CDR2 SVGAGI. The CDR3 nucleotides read TGTGCCAGCGGGAGACTAGCGGGGGACACAGATACGCAGTATTTT. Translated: CASGRLAGDTDTQYF.

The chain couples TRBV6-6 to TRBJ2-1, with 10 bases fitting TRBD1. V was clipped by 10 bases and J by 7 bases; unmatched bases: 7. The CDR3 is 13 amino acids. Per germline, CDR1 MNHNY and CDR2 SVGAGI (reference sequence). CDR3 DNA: TGTGCCACCAGAGGGACAGGGGTAAATGAGCAGTTCTTC. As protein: CATRGTGVNEQFF.

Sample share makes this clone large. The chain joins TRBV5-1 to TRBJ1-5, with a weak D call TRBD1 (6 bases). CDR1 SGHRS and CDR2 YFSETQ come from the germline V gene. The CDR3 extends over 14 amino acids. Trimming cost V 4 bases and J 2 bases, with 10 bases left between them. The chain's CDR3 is CASSLGAGNQPQHF. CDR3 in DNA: TGCGCCAGCAGCCTGGGGGCGGGCAATCAGCCCCAGCATTTT.

In nucleotides, the CDR3 is TGTGCCAGCAGTGCGGGACAGGGATTTGGTCCCCAGCATTTT. Translating gives CASSAGQGFGPQHF. The chain has TRBV25-1 and TRBJ1-5, with 9 bases identical to TRBD1. The junction had 8 bases not matched to a gene; V was cut back by 4 bases and J by 10 bases. Germline V lookup: CDR1 MGHDK, CDR2 SYGVNS. This CDR3 comprises 14 residues. The full variable domain, rest sourced from reference TRBV25-1 and TRBJ1-5, is EADIYQTPRYLVIGTGKKITLECSQTMGHDKMYWYQQDPGMELHLIHYSYGVNSTEKGDLSSESTVSRIRTEHFPLTLESARPSHTSQYLCASSAGQGFGPQHFGDGTRLSIL.

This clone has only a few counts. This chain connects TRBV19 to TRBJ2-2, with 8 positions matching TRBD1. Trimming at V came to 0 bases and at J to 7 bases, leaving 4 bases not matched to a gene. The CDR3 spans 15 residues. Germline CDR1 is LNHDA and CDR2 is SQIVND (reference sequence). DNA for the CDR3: TGTGCCAGTAGTATAGATCGTGGACAGGGCGGGGAGCTGTTTTTT. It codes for CASSIDRGQGGELFF. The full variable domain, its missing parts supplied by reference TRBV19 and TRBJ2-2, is DGGITQSPKYLFRKEGQNVTLSCEQNLNHDAMYWYRQDPGQGLRLIYYSQIVNDFQKGDIAEGYSVSREKKESFPLTVTSAQKNPTAFYLCASSIDRGQGGELFFGEGSRLTVL.

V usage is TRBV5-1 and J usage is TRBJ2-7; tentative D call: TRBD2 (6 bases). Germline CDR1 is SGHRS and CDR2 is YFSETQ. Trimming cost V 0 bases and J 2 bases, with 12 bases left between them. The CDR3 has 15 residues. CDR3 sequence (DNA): TGCGCCAGCAGCTTGGCGGGGGACCCCACCTACGAGCAGTACTTC. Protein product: CASSLAGDPTYEQYF.